Below, 29 T cell receptor beta chains from the same sample are listed, as sequenced in a study of vaccination and CD4 T cells after COVID-19. Antigen specificity for these receptors is unknown. Cultured CD4+ T cells had their DNA profiled by the Oncomine TCR Beta short-read assay. TCRdb reanalysed the PCR reads using MiXCR and keeps one entry per CDR3 protein. The sample shows about 21,000 distinct CDR3 sequences, approximately 53% of them seen only once. As for treatment: roughly 10-day PBMC culture with coronavirus spike peptide pools or control peptides (ViraFEST assay). Input material: CD4+ T cells from blood, cultured in vitro. Receptor source: a human donor who had recovered from COVID-19.

The CDR3 region is CASSLVPQGTEAFF. The CDR3 nucleotides are TGTGCCAGCAGCTTAGTTCCCCAGGGTACTGAAGCTTTCTTT. V gene TRBV11-2 combines with J gene TRBJ1-1; possibly TRBD1 for D (5 bases). V lost 1 base and J lost 5, with 11 bases in between. Per germline, CDR1 SGHAT and CDR2 FQNNGV. The CDR3 loop spans 14 amino acids. Supplemented by reference TRBV11-2 and TRBJ1-1, the full variable domain reads EAGVAQSPRYKIIEKRQSVAFWCNPISGHATLYWYQQILGQGPKLLIQFQNNGVVDDSQLPKDRFSAERLKGVDSTLKIQPAKLEDSAVYLCASSLVPQGTEAFFGQGTRLTVV.

The chain recombines TRBV27 with TRBJ2-5; 9 nucleotides align to TRBD1. The germline CDR1 and CDR2 sequences are MNHEY and SMNVEV (reference sequence). CDR3 length: 15 residues. Trimming removed 3 bases from V and 6 bases from J; junction bases left unmatched: 8. This CDR3 is CASSFTGTGFQTQYF. DNA for the CDR3: TGTGCCAGCAGTTTTACGGGGACAGGGTTCCAGACCCAGTACTTC.

This clonotype was seen a handful of times. The gene calls are TRBV18 and TRBJ1-1; no clear D gene. Trimming removed 3 bases from V and 7 bases from J, with 15 bases in between. The CDR3 runs 14 residues. The V gene's germline CDR1 is KGHSH and CDR2 LQKENI. CDR3 nucleotide sequence: TGTGCCAGCTCACCGCACCAGACGAACGGTGAAGCTTTCTTT. It is translated as CASSPHQTNGEAFF. The full variable domain, completed using reference TRBV18 and TRBJ1-1, is NAGVMQNPRHLVRRRGQEARLRCSPMKGHSHVYWYRQLPEEGLKFMVYLQKENIIDESGMPKERFSAEFPKEGPSILRIQQVVRGDSAAYFCASSPHQTNGEAFFGQGTRLTVV.

The chain uses TRBV11-2 and TRBJ2-7, with a possible D match to TRBD2 (5 bases). This CDR3 region has 15 residues. V lost 3 bases to trimming and J lost 6 bases, with 18 bases between them. Germline CDR1 SGHAT, CDR2 FQNNGV. Written as DNA, the CDR3 is TGTGCCAGCAGCTTGTCGACTCGGGCCGCGGGCGAGCAGTACTTC. Amino acids: CASSLSTRAAGEQYF.

This clonotype has only a few counts. The chain carries TRBV6-5 and TRBJ2-1, with 8 bases identical to TRBD1. CDR3 length equals 15 residues. CDR1 and CDR2 (germline): MNHEY, SVGAGI. J gave up 5 bases and V 2 bases, and 5 bases lay outside the gene matches. Written as DNA, the CDR3 is TGTGCCAGCAGTTACGCGGGACAGGTTAACAATGAGCAGTTCTTC. This translates into CASSYAGQVNNEQFF.

This clonotype was picked up a small number of times. The chain couples TRBV7-2 to TRBJ1-5; the D gene is possibly TRBD1 (5 bases). V was shortened by 5 bases and J by 2 bases, with 16 bases between the two germline ends. The CDR3 consists of 16 residues. Germline V gives CDR1 SGHTA, CDR2 FQGNSA. The CDR3 protein is CASSPGGARGNQPQHF. CDR3 sequence (DNA): TGTGCCAGCAGCCCCGGAGGGGCAAGGGGCAATCAGCCCCAGCATTTT.

The gene calls are TRBV27 and TRBJ2-3; D remains ambiguous. This CDR3 spans 13 amino acids. The V gene lost 6 bases and the J gene lost 1 base, with 8 bases spanning the gap. CDR1 is MNHEY and CDR2 is SMNVEV in the germline V gene (reference sequence). CDR3 coding DNA: TGTGCCAGCAGACCGGCGGGCACAGATACGCAGTATTTT. It codes for CASRPAGTDTQYF.

The chain links TRBV20-1 to TRBJ2-7; D uncertain. The CDR3 loop spans 12 amino acids. In germline, CDR1 is DFQATT, CDR2 SNEGSKA (reference sequence). V lost 3 bases and J lost 3, with 9 bases in between. CDR3 coding DNA: TGCAGTGCTAGCGAGGACGGCTACGAGCAGTACTTC. Residues: CSASEDGYEQYF.

The chain joins TRBV30 to TRBJ1-5, with unresolved D. CDR1 is GTSNPN and CDR2 is SVGIG in the germline V gene (reference sequence). This CDR3 has 14 amino acids. V lost 0 bases and J 4 bases, leaving 10 bases between the germline ends. The CDR3 loop is CAWSVLNGNQPQHF. CDR3 nucleotide sequence: TGTGCCTGGAGTGTACTCAACGGGAATCAGCCCCAGCATTTT.

The chain links TRBV6-1 to TRBJ1-5, with 7 bases that match TRBD1. CDR1 is MNHNS and CDR2 is SASEGT in the germline V gene. V was pared by 11 bases and J by 0 bases, with 19 bases of the junction left unmatched. The CDR3 covers 18 residues. The CDR3 DNA sequence: TGTGCCGTAGACCCCGGGGACAGAGTTTTTTATAGCAATCAGCCCCAGCATTTT. As protein: CAVDPGDRVFYSNQPQHF.

J is TRBJ1-2 and V is TRBV30; D is ambiguous. The CDR3 is made up of 15 amino acids. V was shortened by 0 bases and J by 8 bases, with 19 bases between the two germline ends. The germline V gene encodes CDR1 GTSNPN and CDR2 SVGIG (reference sequence). This CDR3 is CAWSVGQALFGGYTF. The CDR3 DNA reads as TGTGCCTGGAGTGTCGGGCAGGCCCTCTTCGGCGGCTACACCTTC.

V is TRBV18 and J is TRBJ2-7; TRBD2 matches 9 bases. Per germline, CDR1 KGHSH and CDR2 LQKENI. The CDR3 is 15 amino acids. With V trimmed by 6 bases and J by 0 bases, 6 bases remained unmatched. In DNA form, the CDR3 reads TGTGCCAGCTCTTCCAGACTAGCGGACTCCTACGAGCAGTACTTC. It is translated as CASSSRLADSYEQYF. The entire variable domain, with the rest obtained from reference TRBV18 and TRBJ2-7, is as follows: NAGVMQNPRHLVRRRGQEARLRCSPMKGHSHVYWYRQLPEEGLKFMVYLQKENIIDESGMPKERFSAEFPKEGPSILRIQQVVRGDSAAYFCASSSRLADSYEQYFGPGTRLTVT.

This clonotype appeared a few times. The chain couples TRBV7-2 to TRBJ1-2; D gene uncertain. CDR3 length: 14 residues. CDR1 and CDR2 (germline): SGHTA, FQGNSA. Between the trimmed V and J ends, which lost 1 base and 3 bases, there was a span of 9 bases. DNA of the CDR3: TGTGCCAGCAGCTTAGTACTTTCTGACTATGGCTACACCTTC. It yields the protein CASSLVLSDYGYTF. The full variable domain, its missing parts supplied by reference TRBV7-2 and TRBJ1-2, is GAGVSQSPSNKVTEKGKDVELRCDPISGHTALYWYRQSLGQGLEFLIYFQGNSAPDKSGLPSDRFSAERTGGSVSTLTIQRTQQEDSAVYLCASSLVLSDYGYTFGSGTRLTVV.

The rearrangement joins TRBV6-5 to TRBJ1-2; D unresolved. Germline assignment: CDR1 MNHEY and CDR2 SVGAGI. Trimming shortened V by 2 bases and J by 6 bases, and 10 bases separated the two germline ends. The CDR3 runs to 13 residues. CDR3 protein: CASSYRIFNGYTF. Written as DNA, the CDR3 is TGTGCCAGCAGTTACCGGATCTTTAATGGCTACACCTTC.

This chain joins TRBV6-2 or TRBV6-3 and TRBJ1-2; D ambiguous. V was shortened by 0 bases and J by 8 bases, with 10 bases between the two germline ends. This CDR3 is 13 amino acids long. CDR1 and CDR2 (germline): MNHEY, SVGEGT. CDR3 region: CASSYSSGRGYTF. For the CDR3, the DNA is TGTGCCAGCAGTTACTCGTCAGGCCGCGGCTACACCTTC.

This chain links TRBV7-2 with TRBJ2-3; D perhaps matches TRBD2 (5 bases). Trimming took off 1 base at V and 6 bases at J, with 14 bases between the two ends. The CDR3 is 15 amino acids. CDR1 is SGHTA, CDR2 FQGNSA, per germline. The CDR3 DNA follows: TGTGCCAGCAGCTTAGTAGGGAGCCAACGGGATACGCAGTATTTT. Translation: CASSLVGSQRDTQYF.

V gene TRBV6-1 combines with J gene TRBJ1-3; 11 bases agree with TRBD1. J gave up 1 base and V 5 bases, and 4 bases lay outside the gene matches. The CDR3 has 16 residues. CDR1 MNHNS and CDR2 SASEGT come from the germline V gene. In nucleotides, the CDR3 is TGTGCCAGCAGTCGAGGGACAGGGGGTTCTGGAAACACCATATATTTT. Amino acids: CASSRGTGGSGNTIYF.

The V and J genes are TRBV19 and TRBJ2-7, with TRBD1 matching over 9 bases. The trim removed 3 bases at V and 5 bases at J, leaving 8 bases unmatched. The germline V gene has CDR1 LNHDA and CDR2 SQIVND (reference sequence). The CDR3 length is 15 residues. The CDR3 bases are TGTGCCAGTAGTATCACCGGGACAGGGTGGCACGAGCAGTACTTC. Translation gives CASSITGTGWHEQYF.

The rearrangement uses TRBV12-3 or TRBV12-4 and TRBJ1-1; D unresolved. The V end lost 1 base, the J end lost 1 base, and 7 bases lay between the germline ends. The CDR3 sequence is 14 residues long. The CDR3 DNA sequence: TGTGCCAGCAGTTTAGGTTGGGGGAACACTGAAGCTTTCTTT. This codes for CASSLGWGNTEAFF.

This clonotype turned up a few times. This rearrangement joins TRBV12-3 or TRBV12-4 to TRBJ1-5; the D is unclear. The CDR3 is 13 amino acids. V lost 0 bases, J lost 1 base, and 1 base lay in between. The CDR3 region has the DNA TGTGCCAGCAGTTTAGCGAGCAATCAGCCCCAGCATTTT. Translating it yields CASSLASNQPQHF.

This clonotype has more than one count but fewer than ten. V is TRBV2 and J is TRBJ1-2; tentatively, D is TRBD1 (6 bases). CDR1 is SNHLY, CDR2 FYNNEI, per germline. CDR3 length: 14 residues. V shed 6 bases and J shed 4 bases, with 15 bases lying between them. CDR3 in amino acids: CASSIGQQIYGYTF. CDR3 DNA: TGTGCCAGCAGCATCGGACAGCAGATCTATGGCTACACCTTC.

The chain couples TRBV10-3 to TRBJ2-3; D remains unclear. The germline gives CDR1 ENHRY, CDR2 SYGVKD. The CDR3 contains 14 residues. V shed 5 bases and J shed 5 bases, with 14 bases lying between them. The CDR3 protein is CAISLQGSIDTQYF. The DNA for the CDR3 is TGTGCCATCAGTTTGCAAGGGTCAATAGATACGCAGTATTTT.

The chain joins TRBV20-1 to TRBJ1-6; possibly TRBD1 for D (5 bases). The CDR3 extends over 15 amino acids. The germline CDR1 and CDR2 sequences are DFQATT and SNEGSKA (reference sequence). V gave up 5 bases and J gave up 8 bases, with 19 bases separating them. CDR3 in DNA: TGCAGTGCTCCTGACCGGGACTCAATCCATTCACCCCTCCACTTT. As protein: CSAPDRDSIHSPLHF.

This clonotype was observed a single time. The rearrangement uses TRBV10-3 and TRBJ2-1; 10 positions match TRBD1. CDR3 length equals 15 residues. In germline, CDR1 is ENHRY, CDR2 SYGVKD. The trim removed 4 bases at V and 4 bases at J, leaving 4 bases unmatched. The CDR3 nucleotides are TGTGCCATCAGTGGCGGGGACAGGGGATACAATGAGCAGTTCTTC. Translating gives CAISGGDRGYNEQFF.

The chain combines TRBV18 with TRBJ1-1; possible D gene TRBD1, 6 bases. This CDR3 has 15 residues. Germline loops: CDR1 KGHSH, CDR2 LQKENI. V shed 6 bases and J shed 0 bases, with 14 bases lying between them. CDR3 amino acids: CASSKGGPVNTEAFF. For the CDR3, the DNA is TGTGCCAGCTCGAAGGGGGGGCCCGTGAACACTGAAGCTTTCTTT.

J is TRBJ1-5 and V is TRBV24-1; TRBD1 might be the D (5 bases). Per the germline V gene, CDR1 is KGHDR and CDR2 is SFDVKD. CDR3 size: 16 residues. V lost 4 bases, J lost 0 bases, and 12 bases lay in between. The CDR3 region is CATSESRGYSNQPQHF. CDR3 DNA: TGTGCCACCAGTGAAAGCCGGGGGTATAGCAATCAGCCCCAGCATTTT.

This chain uses TRBV7-9 with TRBJ1-2; D possibly corresponds to TRBD1 (6 bases). V lost 3 bases and J lost 1, with 12 bases in between. CDR3 length: 15 amino acids. From germline, CDR1 is SEHNR and CDR2 FQNEAQ (reference sequence). The chain's CDR3 is CASSFGNRDNYGYTF. CDR3 bases: TGTGCCAGCAGCTTTGGGAACAGGGATAACTATGGCTACACCTTC. The full variable domain, rest sourced from reference TRBV7-9 and TRBJ1-2, is DTGVSQNPRHKITKRGQNVTFRCDPISEHNRLYWYRQTLGQGPEFLTYFQNEAQLEKSRLLSDRFSAERPKGSFSTLEIQRTEQGDSAMYLCASSFGNRDNYGYTFGSGTRLTVV.

This chain connects TRBV6-2 or TRBV6-3 to TRBJ2-2; 15 nucleotides line up with TRBD2. This CDR3 region has 18 residues. Germline values: CDR1 MNHEY, CDR2 SVGEGT. V lost 8 bases, J lost 4 bases, and 11 bases stayed unmatched. The CDR3 sequence is CASAPLGLAGGVTGELFF. CDR3 in DNA: TGTGCCAGCGCTCCCCTAGGACTAGCGGGAGGGGTCACCGGGGAGCTGTTTTTT.

This CDR3 reads CASRCGGDTQYF. CDR3 nucleotide sequence: TGTGCAAGTCGCTGCGGGGGGGATACGCAGTATTTT. This chain links TRBV12-2 with TRBJ2-3; no DNA check was done on the table's D call, TRBD1. TRBV12-2 is reported as a pseudogene. The CDR3 loop spans 12 amino acids.